This T cell receptor beta chain was obtained from a study of PD-1 blockade in mismatch repair-deficient tumors. Clones were read by immunoSEQ multiplex PCR, and TCRdb kept only the in-frame ones, dropping some. The repertoire has about 8,700 clones, 88% of them found once; the top ten carry approximately 12%. Time point indicated: approximately 11-day in vitro stimulation with candidate neoantigen peptide 7. Each of several ELISpot-reactive candidate peptides was used for roughly 11-day stimulation. Baseline for clone expansion was a parallel culture with no peptide. Notes on this clone: Antigen specificity is unknown.

This clonotype was sampled from an adult with mismatch repair-deficient cancer. Sequencing was performed on cells cultured in vitro, taken from a patient treated with pembrolizumab.

This CDR3 reads CASTVPGQGYQPQHF. The CDR3 region has the DNA TGTGCCAGTACTGTTCCGGGACAGGGGTATCAGCCCCAGCATTTT. V gene TRBV19 combines with J gene TRBJ1-5, with TRBD1 matching 10 bases. The CDR3 loop spans 15 amino acids. Germline CDR1 reads LNHDA; CDR2 reads SQIVND (reference sequence). V shed 7 bases and J 5 bases; nucleotides not matched to a gene: 8.